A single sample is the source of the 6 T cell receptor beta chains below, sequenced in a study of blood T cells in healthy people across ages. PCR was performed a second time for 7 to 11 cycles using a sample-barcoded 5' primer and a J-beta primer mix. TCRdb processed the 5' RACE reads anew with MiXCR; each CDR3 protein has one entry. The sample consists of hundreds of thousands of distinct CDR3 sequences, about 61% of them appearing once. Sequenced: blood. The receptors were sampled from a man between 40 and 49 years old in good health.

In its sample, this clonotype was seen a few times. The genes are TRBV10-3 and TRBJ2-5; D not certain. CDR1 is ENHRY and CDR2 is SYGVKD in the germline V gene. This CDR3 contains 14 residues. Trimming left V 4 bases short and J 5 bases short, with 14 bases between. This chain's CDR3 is CAISVNGAGETQYF. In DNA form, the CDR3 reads TGTGCCATCAGTGTGAACGGAGCCGGGGAGACCCAGTACTTC.

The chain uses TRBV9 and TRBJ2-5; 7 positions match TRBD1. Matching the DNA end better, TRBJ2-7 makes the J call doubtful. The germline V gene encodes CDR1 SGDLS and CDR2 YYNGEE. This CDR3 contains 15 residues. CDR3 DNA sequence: TGTGCCAGCAGCGTAGGAGCAGGGGGACGCTACGAGCAGTACTTC. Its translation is CASSVGAGGRYEQYF.

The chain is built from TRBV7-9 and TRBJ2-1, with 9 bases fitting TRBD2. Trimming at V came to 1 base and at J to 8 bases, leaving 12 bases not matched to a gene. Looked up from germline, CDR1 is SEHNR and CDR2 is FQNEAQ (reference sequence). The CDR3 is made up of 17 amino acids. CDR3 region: CASSLEFRRGGSDEQFF. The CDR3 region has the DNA TGTGCCAGCAGCTTAGAATTCCGGCGGGGGGGGTCGGATGAGCAGTTCTTC.

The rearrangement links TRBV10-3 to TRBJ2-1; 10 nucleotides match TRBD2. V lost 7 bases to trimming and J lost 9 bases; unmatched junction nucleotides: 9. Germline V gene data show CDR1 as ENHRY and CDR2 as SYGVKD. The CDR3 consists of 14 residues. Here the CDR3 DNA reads TGTGCCATCACCGCTAGCGGGAGTTGGACTGAGCAGTTCTTC. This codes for CAITASGSWTEQFF.

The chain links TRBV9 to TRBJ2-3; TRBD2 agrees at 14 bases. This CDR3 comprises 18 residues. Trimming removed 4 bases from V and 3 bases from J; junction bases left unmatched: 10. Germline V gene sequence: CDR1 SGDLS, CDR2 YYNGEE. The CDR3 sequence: CASSPGTSGRILTDTQYF. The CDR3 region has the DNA TGTGCCAGCAGCCCGGGGACTAGCGGGAGAATCTTGACAGATACGCAGTATTTT.

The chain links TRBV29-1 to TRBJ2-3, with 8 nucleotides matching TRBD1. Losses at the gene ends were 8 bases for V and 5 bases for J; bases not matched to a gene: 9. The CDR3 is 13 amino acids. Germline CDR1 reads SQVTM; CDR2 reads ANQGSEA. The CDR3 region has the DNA TGCAGCCTCCGCGCCACAGGGGGAGATACGCAGTATTTT. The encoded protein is CSLRATGGDTQYF.